A single count supports the clone carrying this T cell receptor (beta chain). The data belong to a study of CD8+CD57+ T cells in acquired aplastic anemia. On the study more broadly: Sorted CD4+ and CD8+ cells yielded DNA averaging about 2.9 ug.

Patients who underwent sequencing had shown CD8+CD57+ cell expansion by flow cytometry. By the time of blood sampling, patients had still received no therapy. TCR beta VDJ and CDR3 profiles were obtained from a genomic DNA template. TCRdb used MiXCR to reprocess the reads, holding one entry per CDR3 protein. The sample includes a few hundred thousand distinct CDR3 sequences, around 50% of them seen just once. In germline, CDR1 is SEHNR, CDR2 FQNEAQ (reference sequence). V lost 5 bases and J lost 6; bases outside the gene matches: 13. This CDR3 contains 15 residues. The chain employs TRBV7-9 and TRBJ2-7; 7 bases align to TRBD1. The receptor comes from a human donor with aplastic anemia. Sequencing used sorted CD4+, CD8+, or CD8+CD57+ T cells (not recorded which) from PBMCs. CDR3 DNA sequence: TGTGCCAGCAGCCAAGTTAAACCGGGACAGACCGAGCAGTACTTC. Protein product: CASSQVKPGQTEQYF.